The rows below give T cell receptor beta chains drawn from one sample of a study of T cell repertoires in cytomegalovirus infection. Using its own MiXCR run on the reads, TCRdb lists one record per CDR3 protein. The table has about 740,000 distinct CDR3 sequences, approximately 40% seen once. The sequencing input was PBMCs. Receptors originate from a human donor in good health (CMV status not recorded). Some clones in this sample may be carry-over from other donors' samples. Both conserved end residues are part of each CDR3. The D gene is left open where the match is weak. Clone size appears in some rows only: once, few, many, or a class for an expanded clone.

v_gene	j_gene	abundance	d_gene	CDR3aa	CDR3nt
TRBV28	TRBJ2-5	.	TRBD2	CASSLSGSLRETQYF	TGTGCCAGCAGTTTGAGCGGGAGCCTGAGGGAGACCCAGTACTTC
TRBV25-1	TRBJ1-5	.	.	CASSDGRANSNQPQHF	TGTGCCAGCAGTGATGGCAGGGCTAATAGCAATCAGCCCCAGCATTTT
TRBV15	TRBJ1-2	.	TRBD1	CATSTSPGTGVYGYTF	TGTGCCACCAGCACCTCTCCCGGGACAGGGGTATATGGCTACACCTTC
TRBV7-4	TRBJ2-7	many	.	CASSVSGARSYEQYF	TGTGCCAGCAGCGTCTCCGGGGCGCGGTCCTACGAGCAGTACTTC
TRBV12-3/TRBV12-4	TRBJ2-1	few	TRBD2	CASSVASGHNEQFF	TGTGCCAGCAGTGTTGCTAGCGGGCACAATGAGCAGTTCTTC
TRBV9	TRBJ1-2	once	.	CASSVEDTRANYGYTF	TGTGCCAGCAGCGTAGAAGACACCCGAGCTAACTATGGCTACACCTTC
TRBV7-4	TRBJ1-1	.	.	CASSPRQGTTEAFF	TGTGCCAGCAGCCCCCGGCAGGGGACCACTGAAGCTTTCTTT
TRBV19	TRBJ2-3	.	TRBD2	CASSFPSGASTDTQYF	TGTGCCAGTAGTTTTCCTAGCGGGGCTAGCACAGATACGCAGTATTTT
TRBV20-1	TRBJ2-3	few	TRBD2	CSATMGLAGVDTQYF	TGCAGTGCTACCATGGGACTAGCGGGAGTTGATACGCAGTATTTT
TRBV6-1	TRBJ1-2	.	TRBD1	CASSERTGVWYGYTF	TGTGCCAGCAGTGAAAGGACAGGAGTGTGGTATGGCTACACCTTC
TRBV20-1	TRBJ2-3	many	TRBD2	CSARDELAWILDTQYF	TGCAGTGCTAGAGATGAACTAGCGTGGATCCTCGATACGCAGTATTTT
TRBV7-6	TRBJ1-5	few	.	CASSLALTGQPQHF	TGTGCCAGCAGCTTAGCGCTCACGGGCCAGCCCCAGCATTTT
TRBV7-8	TRBJ1-2	few	.	CASSSGTARHTF	TGTGCCAGCAGCTCGGGGACCGCGCGGCACACCTTC
TRBV2	TRBJ2-1	.	.	CASSLGLSDEQFF	TGTGCCAGCAGTCTCGGACTATCGGATGAGCAGTTCTTC
TRBV12-3/TRBV12-4	TRBJ1-5	.	.	CASSLVGRRAESTPPNQPQHF	TGTGCCAGCAGTTTAGTAGGGAGAAGGGCGGAGTCCACCCCCCCGAATCAGCCCCAGCATTTT
TRBV6-6	TRBJ2-5	.	TRBD1	CASSRDRGPLFRETQYF	TGTGCCAGCAGTCGAGACAGGGGGCCTCTGTTTCGGGAGACCCAGTACTTC
TRBV7-2	TRBJ2-5	many	TRBD2	CASSLAPRVSGVETQYF	TGTGCCAGCAGCTTAGCCCCCCGGGTTAGCGGGGTTGAGACCCAGTACTTC
TRBV19	TRBJ2-1	.	TRBD2	CASSISAGENNEQFF	TGTGCCAGTAGTATTTCAGCGGGAGAAAATAATGAGCAGTTCTTC
TRBV11-2	TRBJ2-7	.	.	CASSHPGNEQYF	TGTGCCAGCAGCCACCCCGGGAACGAGCAGTACTTC
TRBV27	TRBJ1-2	.	TRBD1	CASSKPGQGGGYTF	TGTGCCAGCAGTAAACCGGGACAGGGAGGCGGCTACACCTTC